This T cell receptor beta chain was sequenced during a study of sequential checkpoint blockade in melanoma. Stated treatment: randomized to nivolumab then ipilimumab (arm A) or the reverse (arm B). The CDR3 length is 15 residues. V was shortened by 3 bases and J by 4 bases, with 13 bases between the two germline ends. CDR1 is MNHEY and CDR2 is SMNVEV in the germline V gene (reference sequence). Some clones are missing from TCRdb's copy, which holds only in-frame ones; the method was immunoSEQ multiplex PCR. The top ten hold roughly 22% of the sample, which has 15,000 to 20,000 clones, roughly 73% seen once.

The gene calls are TRBV27 and TRBJ2-1; a possible D gene is TRBD2 (6 bases). This TCR came from a human donor with melanoma. This sample comprised CD8+ T cells sorted from blood (inferred from file names), obtained from a patient given nivolumab and ipilimumab in sequence. This chain's CDR3 is CASSLEGNLYNEQFF. CDR3 in DNA: TGTGCCAGCAGTTTGGAGGGGAACTTATACAATGAGCAGTTCTTC.